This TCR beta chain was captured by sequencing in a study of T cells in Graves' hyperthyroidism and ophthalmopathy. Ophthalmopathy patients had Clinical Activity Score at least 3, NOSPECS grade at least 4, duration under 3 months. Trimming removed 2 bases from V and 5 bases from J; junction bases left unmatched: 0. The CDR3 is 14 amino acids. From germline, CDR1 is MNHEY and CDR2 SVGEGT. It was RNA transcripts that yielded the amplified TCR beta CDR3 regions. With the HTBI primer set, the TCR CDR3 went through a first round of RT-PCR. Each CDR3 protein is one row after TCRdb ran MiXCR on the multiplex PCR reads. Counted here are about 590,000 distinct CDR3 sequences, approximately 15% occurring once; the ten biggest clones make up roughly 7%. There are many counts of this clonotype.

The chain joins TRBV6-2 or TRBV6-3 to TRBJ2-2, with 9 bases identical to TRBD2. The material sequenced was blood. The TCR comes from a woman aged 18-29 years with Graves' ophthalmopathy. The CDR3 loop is CASSYSGRTGELFF. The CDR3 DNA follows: TGTGCCAGCAGTTACAGCGGGAGGACCGGGGAGCTGTTTTTT.